Listed here are 23 T cell receptor beta chains from one sample, sequenced in a study of blood T cell repertoires in COVID-19. TCRdb's copy holds only in-frame clones and misses some; the assay was immunoSEQ multiplex PCR. The data contain more than 150,000 clones, 81% of them singletons. Material for sequencing was peripheral blood. The receptors were gathered from a woman of 80 years or more with COVID-19, enrolled during active disease.

Notes on this clone: A junction boundary mismatches the germline segment, possibly from a read error. The chain recombines TRBV30 with TRBJ1-1; D unclear. CDR3 size: 11 residues. Per the germline V gene, CDR1 is GTSNPN and CDR2 is SVGIG (reference sequence). The CDR3 spells CAWSENSEAFF. The CDR3, as DNA: TGTGCCTGGAGTGAGAACTCTGAAGCTTTCTTT.

This clone occurred a few times. The chain uses TRBV6-6 and TRBJ1-2, with unresolved D. The length of the CDR3 is 14 residues. V shed 6 bases and J shed 4 bases, with 15 bases lying between them. Germline V CDR1 and CDR2: MNHNY, SVGAGI (reference sequence). CDR3 DNA sequence: TGTGCCAGCAGCCCGGGGATTACCGGCTATGGCTACACCTTC. Residues: CASSPGITGYGYTF.

The rearrangement joins TRBV19 to TRBJ2-5, with 9 bases matching TRBD1. The CDR3 contains 14 residues. Germline V lookup: CDR1 LNHDA, CDR2 SQIVND (reference sequence). V was pared by 5 bases and J by 3 bases, with 4 bases of the junction left unmatched. The CDR3 here is CASSGTGKEETQYF. Here the CDR3 DNA reads TGTGCCAGTAGTGGGACAGGGAAGGAAGAGACCCAGTACTTC. The complete variable domain, with remaining parts taken from reference TRBV19 and TRBJ2-5, reads DGGITQSPKYLFRKEGQNVTLSCEQNLNHDAMYWYRQDPGQGLRLIYYSQIVNDFQKGDIAEGYSVSREKKESFPLTVTSAQKNPTAFYLCASSGTGKEETQYFGPGTRLLVL.

This clone was seen more than once but under ten times. V gene TRBV10-3 combines with J gene TRBJ2-3; 11 bases line up with TRBD2. The CDR3 consists of 16 residues. V lost 2 bases and J lost 2; bases outside the gene matches: 3. Germline CDR1 is ENHRY and CDR2 is SYGVKD. The DNA of the CDR3 is TGTGCCATCAGTGAGGCTAGCGGGGGGTACACAGATACGCAGTATTTT. Translating gives CAISEASGGYTDTQYF.

The chain combines TRBV11-3 with TRBJ2-5, with D possibly being TRBD1 (7 bases). CDR1 is SGHNT, CDR2 YENEEA, per germline. The CDR3 contains 14 residues. The V end lost 3 bases, the J end lost 2 bases, and 10 bases lay between the germline ends. The CDR3 DNA reads TGTGCCAGCAGCTTGGCAGGGGGGCAAGAGACCCAGTACTTC. This gives the protein CASSLAGGQETQYF.

This clone showed up just once. This chain links TRBV5-4 with TRBJ2-7; 8 positions agree with TRBD2. The germline V gene has CDR1 SGHNT and CDR2 YYREEE (reference sequence). Trimming removed 7 bases from V and 3 bases from J; junction bases left unmatched: 12. This CDR3 has 15 amino acids. Here the CDR3 reads CASSPGGGRIYEQYF. CDR3 DNA: TGTGCCAGCTCCCCGGGGGGGGGCCGGATCTACGAGCAGTACTTC. The full variable domain, completed using reference TRBV5-4 and TRBJ2-7, is ETGVTQSPTHLIKTRGQQVTLRCSSQSGHNTVSWYQQALGQGPQFIFQYYREEENGRGNFPPRFSGLQFPNYSSELNVNALELDDSALYLCASSPGGGRIYEQYFGPGTRLTVT.

The gene calls are TRBV4-1 and TRBJ2-1; 11 bases line up with TRBD2. V shed 3 bases, J shed 3 bases, and the junction held 1 base outside the gene matches. The CDR3 loop spans 15 amino acids. CDR1 MGHRA and CDR2 YSYEKL come from the germline V gene. The CDR3 DNA reads TGCGCCAGCAGCCAGGGACTAGCGGTCTACAATGAGCAGTTCTTC. Amino acid sequence: CASSQGLAVYNEQFF.

V and J are TRBV6-1 and TRBJ1-2; the D gene is possibly TRBD1 (5 bases). The CDR3 consists of 14 residues. Germline values: CDR1 MNHNS, CDR2 SASEGT. The ends were cut back, 1 base at V and 4 bases at J, with 10 bases in the middle. The CDR3 here is CASSEGGQGYGYTF. The CDR3 DNA follows: TGTGCCAGCAGTGAAGGGGGCCAGGGCTATGGCTACACCTTC.

The rearrangement joins TRBV6-5 to TRBJ2-7; D is unresolved. The CDR3 has 13 amino acids. Trimming left V 3 bases short and J 1 base short, with 7 bases between. Germline CDR1 reads MNHEY; CDR2 reads SVGAGI. The CDR3 loop is CASSYGPSYEQYF. The CDR3 bases are TGTGCCAGCAGTTATGGGCCATCCTACGAGCAGTACTTC.

CDR3 in DNA: TGTGCCAGCAGTGAAGCGGGGGGGCGCATACAGCCCCAGCATTTT. This codes for CASSEAGGRIQPQHF. The chain recombines TRBV2 with TRBJ1-5, with D perhaps matching TRBD1 (6 bases). Trimming shortened V by 0 bases and J by 7 bases, and 13 bases separated the two germline ends. The CDR3 has 15 residues. Germline values: CDR1 SNHLY, CDR2 FYNNEI.

The chain links TRBV6-5 to TRBJ2-2, with 7 bases that match TRBD2. Trimming cost V 4 bases and J 5 bases; bases outside gene matches: 4. The CDR3 length is 14 residues. CDR1 is MNHEY, CDR2 SVGAGI, per germline. This chain's CDR3 is CASSFLGGTGELFF. Written as DNA, the CDR3 is TGTGCCAGCAGTTTTTTGGGGGGGACCGGGGAGCTGTTTTTT.

V gene TRBV27 combines with J gene TRBJ2-1; TRBD2 matches 8 bases. V was clipped by 4 bases and J by 7 bases; unmatched bases: 6. This CDR3 comprises 14 residues. From germline, CDR1 is MNHEY and CDR2 SMNVEV (reference sequence). This CDR3 reads CASSSYRLANEQFF. The CDR3 nucleotides are TGTGCCAGCAGTTCCTATAGACTAGCGAATGAGCAGTTCTTC.

This clone appeared once. This chain connects TRBV5-1 to TRBJ2-1; 11 nucleotides align to TRBD2. Germline lookup yields CDR1 SGHRS and CDR2 YFSETQ. CDR3 length: 15 residues. V was pared by 0 bases and J by 9 bases, with 5 bases of the junction left unmatched. This CDR3 reads CASSLVLAGVGEQFF. In DNA, the CDR3 is TGCGCCAGCAGCTTGGTACTAGCGGGAGTTGGTGAGCAGTTCTTC.

The V and J genes are TRBV28 and TRBJ1-1; D is uncertain. V was pared by 2 bases and J by 6 bases, with 7 bases between. From germline, CDR1 is MDHEN and CDR2 SYDVKM. This CDR3 spans 12 amino acids. The CDR3, as DNA: TGTGCCAGCAGTTTACGGGGTCCTGAAGCTTTCTTT. Translation: CASSLRGPEAFF. Drawing the rest from reference TRBV28 and TRBJ1-1, the complete variable domain is DVKVTQSSRYLVKRTGEKVFLECVQDMDHENMFWYRQDPGLGLRLIYFSYDVKMKEKGDIPEGYSVSREKKERFSLILESASTNQTSMYLCASSLRGPEAFFGQGTRLTVV.

The chain couples TRBV5-1 to TRBJ1-2; D is uncertain. V lost 0 bases and J lost 8, with 11 bases in between. CDR1 is SGHRS and CDR2 is YFSETQ in the germline V gene. CDR3 size: 13 residues. CDR3 region: CASSLEVYSGYTF. CDR3 nucleotides: TGCGCCAGCAGCTTGGAAGTCTATAGCGGCTACACCTTC.

The V call is TRBV13, the J call TRBJ2-7; 9 bases are shared with TRBD1. With V trimmed by 5 bases and J by 2 bases, 7 bases remained unmatched. Germline CDR1 and CDR2: PRHDT and FYEKMQ (reference sequence). CDR3 size: 15 residues. CDR3 bases: TGTGCCAGCAGCCAAGGGACAGGGCAAACCTACGAGCAGTACTTC. It translates to CASSQGTGQTYEQYF.

The rearrangement links TRBV28 to TRBJ2-5; the match to TRBD2 covers 9 bases. The CDR3 covers 14 residues. Germline V gene sequence: CDR1 MDHEN, CDR2 SYDVKM. The ends lost 6 bases at V and 5 bases at J; junction bases unmatched: 7. The CDR3 protein is CASRRGLAWETQYF. The CDR3 bases are TGTGCCAGCAGACGCGGACTAGCGTGGGAGACCCAGTACTTC.

The chain's CDR3 is CASSLSGRASGTQYF. In DNA form, the CDR3 reads TGTGCCAGCAGCTTATCGGGGAGAGCGTCGGGTACGCAGTATTTT. The chain joins TRBV7-6 to TRBJ2-3; D is possibly TRBD2 (5 bases). There are 15 residues in the CDR3. Between the trimmed V and J ends, which lost 2 bases and 8 bases, there was a span of 17 bases. Per the germline V gene, CDR1 is SGHVS and CDR2 is FNYEAQ.

The gene calls are TRBV7-9 and TRBJ1-2; TRBD1 might be the D (6 bases). V lost 5 bases to trimming and J lost 5 bases, with 24 bases between them. From germline, CDR1 is SEHNR and CDR2 FQNEAQ (reference sequence). This CDR3 region has 17 residues. CDR3 DNA: TGTGCCAGCAGCCTAGAATGGGGTCGGACAGTGATTTATGGCTACACCTTC. Residues: CASSLEWGRTVIYGYTF.

The rearrangement joins TRBV3-1 (or the pseudogene TRBV3-2) to TRBJ1-1; TRBD1 agrees at 7 bases. After removal of 10 bases from V and 11 bases from J, the junction contained 13 bases not matched to a gene. Per the germline V gene, CDR1 is LGHDT and CDR2 is YNNKEL (reference sequence). The CDR3 consists of 12 residues. The CDR3 region has the DNA TGTGCCACCCGACAGGGAACAGCCCATGCTTTCTTT. It specifies CATRQGTAHAFF.

The rearrangement uses TRBV5-4 and TRBJ2-1, with 10 nucleotides matching TRBD2. V was clipped by 4 bases and J by 8 bases; unmatched bases: 9. The CDR3 contains 15 residues. Germline V gene data show CDR1 as SGHNT and CDR2 as YYREEE (reference sequence). CDR3 nucleotides: TGTGCCAGCAGCCCTAGCGGGAGAGTAAACGATGAGCAGTTCTTC. It is translated as CASSPSGRVNDEQFF. The variable domain in full, completed from reference TRBV5-4 and TRBJ2-1, reads ETGVTQSPTHLIKTRGQQVTLRCSSQSGHNTVSWYQQALGQGPQFIFQYYREEENGRGNFPPRFSGLQFPNYSSELNVNALELDDSALYLCASSPSGRVNDEQFFGPGTRLTVL.

V usage is TRBV7-8 and J usage is TRBJ2-2, with a possible D match to TRBD2 (6 bases). V was shortened by 0 bases and J by 4 bases, with 15 bases between the two germline ends. CDR1 is SGHVS and CDR2 is FQNEAQ in the germline V gene. The CDR3 spans 17 residues. The CDR3: CASSLAYPGAGTGELFF. CDR3 nucleotide sequence: TGTGCCAGCAGCTTAGCGTACCCGGGAGCGGGCACCGGGGAGCTGTTTTTT.

The V call is TRBV19, the J call TRBJ1-1; TRBD1 aligns across 7 bases. The CDR3 runs 15 residues. J was trimmed by 4 bases and V by 6 bases; bases with no gene match: 11. Germline V CDR1 and CDR2: LNHDA, SQIVND (reference sequence). CDR3 residues: CASSINRQGTTEAFF. Here the CDR3 DNA reads TGTGCCAGTAGCATTAACCGACAGGGAACCACTGAAGCTTTCTTT.